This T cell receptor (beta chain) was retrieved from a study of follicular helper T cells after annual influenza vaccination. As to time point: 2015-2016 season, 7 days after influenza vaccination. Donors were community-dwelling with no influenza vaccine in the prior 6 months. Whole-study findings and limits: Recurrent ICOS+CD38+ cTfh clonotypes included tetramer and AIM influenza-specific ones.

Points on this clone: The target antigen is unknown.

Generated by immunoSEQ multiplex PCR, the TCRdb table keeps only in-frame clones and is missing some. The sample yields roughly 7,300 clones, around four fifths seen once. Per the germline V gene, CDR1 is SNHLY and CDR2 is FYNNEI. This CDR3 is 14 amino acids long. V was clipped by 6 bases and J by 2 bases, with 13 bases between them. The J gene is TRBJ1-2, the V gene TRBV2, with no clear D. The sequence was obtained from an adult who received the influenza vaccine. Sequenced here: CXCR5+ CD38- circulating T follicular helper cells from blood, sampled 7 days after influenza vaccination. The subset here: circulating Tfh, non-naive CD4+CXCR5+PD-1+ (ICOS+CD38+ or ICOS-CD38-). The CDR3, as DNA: TGTGCCAGCAGACGCGAGGAAGGAAACTATGGCTACACCTTC. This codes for CASRREEGNYGYTF. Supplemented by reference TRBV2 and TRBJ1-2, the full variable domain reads EPEVTQTPSHQVTQMGQEVILRCVPISNHLYFYWYRQILGQKVEFLVSFYNNEISEKSEIFDDQFSVERPDGSNFTLKIRSTKLEDSAMYFCASRREEGNYGYTFGSGTRLTVV.